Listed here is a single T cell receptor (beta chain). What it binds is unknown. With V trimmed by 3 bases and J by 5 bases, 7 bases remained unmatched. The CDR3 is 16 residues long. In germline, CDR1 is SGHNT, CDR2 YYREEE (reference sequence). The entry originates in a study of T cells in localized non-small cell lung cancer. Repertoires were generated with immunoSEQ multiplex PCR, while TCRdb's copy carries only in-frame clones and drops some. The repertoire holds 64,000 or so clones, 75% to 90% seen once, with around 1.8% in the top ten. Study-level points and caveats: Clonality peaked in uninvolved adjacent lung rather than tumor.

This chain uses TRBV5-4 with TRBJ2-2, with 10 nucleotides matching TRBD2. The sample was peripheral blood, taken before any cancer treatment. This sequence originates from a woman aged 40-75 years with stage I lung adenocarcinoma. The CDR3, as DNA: TGTGCCAGCAGCTCGGAAGCGGGAGGGGGAACCGGGGAGCTGTTTTTT. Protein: CASSSEAGGGTGELFF.